This T cell receptor (beta chain) was sequenced in a study of cytomegalovirus exposure and HLA in healthy donors (dated by TCRdb to the late 2010s). At the level of the whole study: An earlier analysis of some 600 of the donors reported around 280 Gb of sequence data and around 110 million unique TCR beta sequences obtained from about 179 million T cells. An early release that covered about 600 HLA-typed donors contained 300 to 350 gigabases of sequencing data and 75 million to 100 million unique TCR sequences. Among the 398 genotyped donors, approximately 77% belonged to the genetic ancestry cluster associated with self-reported Caucasian donors. The study aimed to test whether signatures of past pathogen exposure could be identified by cataloging public T cell receptors. The T cell repertoires of several hundred subjects were profiled by immunosequencing and related to cytomegalovirus serostatus. Along with the roughly 670-subject first cohort, a separate validation cohort of some 130 different subjects was used. The study combined high-throughput TCR immunosequencing, statistical association of individual TCRs with disease status, and machine learning to predict cytomegalovirus infection status. To study patterns of TCR occurrence, a later analysis re-analyzed previously published TCR beta repertoires from 600 to 750 donors and added high-resolution HLA genotyping. Rather than using new phenotypic data, the later analysis identified candidate immune exposures from TCR beta sequences and from how often those sequences occurred across donors. An earlier analysis of some 500 of the donors used high-throughput TCR beta sequencing to judge whether each TCR beta V gene segment behaved as functional or pseudogenic. Donor age, sex, ethnicity and CMV serostatus were collected together with the repertoire data. In a later genetic analysis, genome-wide SNP genotypes for about three fifths of the 666 donors were used, and that subset was treated as a discovery cohort. All discovery cohort repertoires had been generated on a single sequencing platform. Both class I and class II loci were covered by HLA typing, at four-digit resolution. Typing coverage varied by locus: 629-630 donors for A, B, C, DRB1 and DQB1; 522 for DQA1; more than 600 for DPA1; more than 450 for DPB1. A handful of DR-DQ haplotypes were handled as single units for association and clustering because linkage in the cohort was strong. Among roughly 400 genotyped donors of the cohort, an average of 235,054 unique TCR beta nucleotide sequences were sequenced per donor, roughly a sixth of them non-productive. General findings and caveats noted by the study authors: In a later analysis, most CMV-associated TCR beta chains were found to appear HLA-restricted, with HLA associations seemingly driven largely by CMV exposure. A total of about 150 TCR beta chains were listed by the study as associated with cytomegalovirus. Roughly uniform sequencing depth across donors was assumed in presence/absence analyses, although this assumption may not hold. A later genetic analysis reported fewer N-insertions in productive TCRs among donors in an Asian-associated ancestry cluster than the roughly 640-donor mean. In a later analysis, HLA-associated TCR beta chains showed more clonal expansion and lower generation probabilities than non-associated chains that were equally common. Because HLA typing was missing for some donors at each locus, association tests included only the typed subset. In a later analysis, several top co-occurrence clusters were reported to appear linked to parvovirus B19, influenza, CMV and Epstein-Barr virus. A further reported finding was that TCR beta sequences accurately predicted the HLA-A and HLA-B alleles for most subjects in the first cohort. In both the original and validation cohorts, the classifier was reported to diagnose cytomegalovirus status with high specificity and sensitivity. Across donors, most TCR sequences were observed very rarely, whereas some public TCRs were present in many individuals. When HLA alleles, especially DR and DQ, strongly co-occurred, TCR associations were difficult to assign to individual alleles. In a later genetic analysis, a missense DCLRE1C variant was associated with V-gene and J-gene trimming of TCR beta chains, and the association was replicated in an independent cohort. At a false discovery rate of 0.05, a later analysis linked under 20,000 TCR beta sequences to specific HLA alleles. For the cohort, immune exposure information was limited to CMV serostatus. A later analysis found that TCR association rates varied across HLA loci, with DRB1 alleles showing the most associated TCRs and HLA-C alleles the fewest. A few of the identified cytomegalovirus-associated TCR beta chains were confirmed in vitro to be specific for cytomegalovirus antigens. A cluster of highly shared sequence variants was judged likely to represent a technical artifact of the sequencing pipeline. The authors suggested that the approach could potentially be extended to other disease states and immunological phenotypes. Some IMGT-functional V segments, including TRBV6-2 and TRBV6-3, could not be distinguished by the 87-base-pair reads and were therefore excluded. Some 16 rarely observed V segments, including chromosome 9 orphons, were excluded from the earlier analysis of about 600 of the donors because counts were too low. In this cohort, only TCR beta chains were sequenced, and detectable features were limited by the absence of alpha or paired-chain data. Correlated functional status among segregating V segments might reflect linkage disequilibrium, but an unknown experimental factor could not be ruled out. In an earlier analysis of some 640 of the donors, most TCR beta V segments were observed in productive rearrangements about 87% or about 30% of the time, broadly matching IMGT annotations.

In total, roughly 670 healthy bone marrow donors made up the cohort. All cohort members were sampled while nominally healthy, although unrecorded immune exposures were likely present. The donor tested CMV seronegative, placing the donor among the 300 to 400 seronegative members of the cohort. A peripheral blood sample was collected from each donor, and TCR beta sequencing was performed on peripheral blood mononuclear cells. The Qiagen DNeasy Blood Extraction Kit was used to extract genomic DNA from the blood cell samples. As concerns this clone: What antigen it recognizes has not been identified. Per-base qualities were not stored, and no clone one base away is much larger.

The germline V gene (reference sequence) sets CDR1 to SEHNR and CDR2 to FQNEAQ. V and J are trimmed by 3 bases and 9 bases, and the gene matches miss 6 bases of the junction. The CDR3 spans 16 residues, from the cysteine through the phenylalanine. Only the CDR3 DNA stays, 48 bases, in frame from base 1. Receptor amplification or capture employed the immunoSEQ multiplex PCR assay. The multiplex PCR relied on a mix of 60 forward primers for TCR Vbeta segments and 13 reverse primers for TCR Jbeta segments. Amplification of the CDR3 region of rearranged TCR beta genes was performed with a multiplex PCR assay on genomic DNA. The Illumina HiSeq System was used to sequence the amplified TCR beta libraries as 87-base-pair reads. On the authors' methods: A later analysis counted approximately 76 million unique TCR beta chains across the 550 to 700 repertoires, and around 9.9 million of these chains were shared by at least two donors. To remove PCR and sequencing errors, raw reads were error-corrected and collapsed into unique sequences using a nearest-neighbor algorithm that merged closely related sequences. To assign V, D and J gene segments, CDR3 sequences were aligned to IMGT reference sequences. For a sequence to be retained, a match of at least six nucleotides was required to both a V gene segment and a J gene segment. Rearrangements were called productive when the CDR3 lacked stop codons and stayed in frame with V and J; all others were non-productive. CDR3 was defined according to IMGT convention as the region running from the second conserved V-encoded cysteine to the conserved J-encoded phenylalanine. The earlier analysis of some 540 of the donors excluded any sequence lacking an unambiguous match to a single V gene segment. An earlier analysis of 500 to 600 of the donors classified V segments as functional when productive rearrangements were above 56.7% and as segregating when the standard deviation between donors was above 5%. A statistical classification framework was built for diagnosing cytomegalovirus status from the catalog of TCR beta chain sequences. In a later analysis, V and J genes were assigned by comparing TCR nucleotide sequences against IMGT/GENE-DB human TR gene sequences. The TCRdist pipeline was used in a later analysis to assign CDR3 sequences and most-parsimonious VDJ recombination scenarios. A later analysis defined each TCR beta chain by its CDR3 amino acid sequence plus V-gene family, and excluded reads lacking a unique V-gene family. In a later analysis, 450 to 600 highly shared, low-generation-probability nucleotide sequences were removed to address suspected cross-contamination and a sequencing artifact. A later analysis calculated a clonal expansion index for each public chain from normalized within-repertoire ranks of inferred template counts. In a later analysis, generation probabilities were computed with a VDJ recombination model fitted to out-of-frame rearrangements, and the resulting probabilities were checked against IGoR. In a later analysis, TCR-TCR, TCR-HLA and TCR-CMV co-occurrence was scored with hypergeometric tests, and a repertoire-size bias correction was applied to TCR pairs. To estimate false discovery rates, a later analysis permuted the HLA or CMV assignments 20 times. In a later analysis, co-occurring TCRs were grouped using DBSCAN, and TCRdist sequence similarity was added for clustering within HLA-allele-positive subsets. Co-occurrence clustering excluded repertoires with fewer than 30,000 or more than 120,000 public chains, plus five with anomalous nucleotide sharing. As stored in TCRdb, this immuneACCESS dataset retains in-frame rearrangements with V and J assigned. A fraction of the clones does not appear; measured against another copy, unresolved V genes explain less than half of the discrepancy, and the remainder lacks a known reason. V and J calls and clone size come straight from that table; D and trimming were deduced from the DNA. For this sample there are 150,000 to 200,000 clones; 80% to 85% appear just once. The ten top clones hold approximately 1.5% of the sample.

Recombination connected TRBV7-9 to TRBJ1-6; TRBD1 matches 12 bases in the middle. This sequence originates from a woman aged 18-29 years in good health and CMV-seronegative. The sequenced material came from PBMCs. The CDR3 here reads CASSFDPGQGASPLHF. Read as DNA, the sequence is TGTGCCAGCAGCTTCGACCCGGGACAGGGGGCTTCACCCCTCCACTTT.